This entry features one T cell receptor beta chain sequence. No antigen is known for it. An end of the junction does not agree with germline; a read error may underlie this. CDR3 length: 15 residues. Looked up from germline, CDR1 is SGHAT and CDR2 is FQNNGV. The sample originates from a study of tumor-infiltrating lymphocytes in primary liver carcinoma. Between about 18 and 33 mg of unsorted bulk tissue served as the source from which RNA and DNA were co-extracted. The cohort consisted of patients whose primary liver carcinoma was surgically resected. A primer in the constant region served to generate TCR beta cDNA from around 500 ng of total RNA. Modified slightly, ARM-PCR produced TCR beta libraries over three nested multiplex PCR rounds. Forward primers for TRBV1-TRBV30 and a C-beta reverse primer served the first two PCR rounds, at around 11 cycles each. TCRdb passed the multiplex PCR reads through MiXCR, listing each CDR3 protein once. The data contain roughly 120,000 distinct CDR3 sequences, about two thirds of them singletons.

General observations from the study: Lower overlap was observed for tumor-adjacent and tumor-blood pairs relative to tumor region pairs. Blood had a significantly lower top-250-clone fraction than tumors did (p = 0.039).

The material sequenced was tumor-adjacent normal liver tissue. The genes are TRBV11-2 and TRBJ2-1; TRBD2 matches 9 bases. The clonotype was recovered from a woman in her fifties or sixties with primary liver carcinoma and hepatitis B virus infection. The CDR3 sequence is CASGPGLAFDNEQLF. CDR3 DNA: TGCGCCAGCGGTCCGGGACTAGCCTTTGACAATGAGCAGTTATTC.